This T cell receptor (beta chain) was documented in a study of blood T cell repertoires in COVID-19. Overall study: Acute and convalescent COVID-19 specimens originated in the United States, Italy and Spain. From T cells, B-cell-depleted T cells, or PBMCs came the material, which was cDNA or gDNA.

The data were produced by immunoSEQ multiplex PCR, yet TCRdb's version contains in-frame clones alone and is incomplete. The data show around 400,000 clones, with nearly 90% seen just once and roughly 1.4% held by the top ten. The CDR3 is 13 amino acids. Germline CDR1 LNHDA, CDR2 SQIVND (reference sequence). Between the trimmed V and J ends, which lost 5 bases and 6 bases, there was a span of 13 bases. Contact with a PCR-confirmed or clinician-diagnosed COVID-19 case occurred within 2 weeks of entry. Sequenced material: PBMCs or T cells enriched from blood (not recorded which). The chain couples TRBV19 to TRBJ1-2; a possible D gene is TRBD1 (6 bases). The origin of this receptor is a young woman who had been exposed to COVID-19. The CDR3 DNA reads TGTGCCAGTAGTCCTACAGGGTTTAATGGCTACACCTTC. Translating it yields CASSPTGFNGYTF.